This T cell receptor (beta chain) stems from a study of T cells in localized non-small cell lung cancer (dated by TCRdb to the early 2020s). Regarding the research as a whole: The study examined T cell repertoires in hundreds of patients with early-stage NSCLC and compared tumors with uninvolved tumor-adjacent lungs. Of the NSCLC patients, roughly 130 were male and some 97 were female, and the mean age was approximately 66 years. All 250 or so NSCLC patients in the cohort were treatment-naive and had localized lung tumors that were resected. What the work shows at the level of the full study, not this receptor alone: Because multi-region tumor sequencing was not performed, intratumor heterogeneity could not be ruled out. Of the top 100 tumor clones, a median of roughly 57 were detected in paired uninvolved adjacent lung; about 26 were also among that lung's top 100. Uninvolved tumor-adjacent lung showed the highest T cell clonality, higher than tumor, which suggests more focused antigenic responses in the adjacent lung. Because of the exploratory design, TCR variables were selected using unadjusted p-values without false-discovery rate correction. Longer overall survival was associated with higher blood T cell density, whereas shorter survival was associated with higher adjacent-lung clonality.

As to this clone: There is no known antigen for this receptor. Qualities for individual bases were not recorded, and no much larger clone is one base off.

At diagnosis, tumor, uninvolved tumor-adjacent lung and peripheral blood were collected and then preserved as a mix of FFPE and fresh-frozen material. For TCR repertoire profiling, blood samples were analyzed as peripheral blood mononuclear cells. Taken from the germline V gene (reference sequence), the CDR1 and CDR2 loops are DFQATT and SNEGSKA. Trimming at the junction amounts to 5 bases on V and 7 bases on J, and the germline ends lie 10 bases apart. The CDR3 contains 11 residues, cysteine and phenylalanine counted. Only CDR3 DNA remains: 33 bases, in frame from the first base. The immunoSEQ Assay was used to sequence TCR beta CDR3 regions from DNA. The paper's data handling went like this. To compute T cell density, TCR beta template counts were normalized to usable DNA, which was estimated by amplifying housekeeping genes. The preseqR package was used to estimate richness by extrapolating to 400,000 templates for PBMC samples and to 120,000 templates for tissue samples. Clonality was calculated as one minus Pielou's evenness. Differential abundance testing on productive amino-acid clonotypes, with a minimum total count of 5 and an alpha of 0.1, was used to identify tissue-enriched TCRs. The Jaccard Index and the Morisita Overlap Index were used to measure how much the repertoires overlapped between compartments. GLIPH grouped TCR beta CDR3s together with public tetramer-defined viral CDR3s, and a viral motif had to include at least three viral sequences and show V-gene enrichment. This immuneACCESS table, as held by TCRdb, lists in-frame sequences with V and J called but not all clones. Of the missing ones, under half trace to an unresolved V gene in checked studies; the others have no known cause. Clone size and the V and J calls come from that table; the DNA yielded D and trimming. Present in this sample are over 45,000 clones, more than 85% of which were seen just once. The ten largest clones capture approximately 16% of the sample.

The chain couples TRBV20-1 to TRBJ2-3, with no confident D gene call. This material consisted of PBMCs, taken before any cancer treatment. This sequence originates from a female donor with stage II lung adenocarcinoma. The nucleotides read TGCAGTGCTCGCCCCAATAATACGCAGTATTTT. This codes for CSARPNNTQYF.